These 26 T cell receptor beta chains share one sample of origin, sequenced in a study of blood T cells in healthy people across ages. Primed by a sample-barcoded 5' primer and a J-beta primer mix, a second PCR proceeded for roughly 7 to 12 cycles. TCRdb itself ran the 5' RACE reads through MiXCR, one entry per CDR3 protein. Here the sample spans about 670,000 distinct CDR3 sequences, more than 45% being singletons. Input material: blood. The receptors here all came from a woman of 80 years or more in good health.

This clonotype was seen at least ten times. The rearrangement links TRBV3-1 to TRBJ1-5; a possible D gene is TRBD1 (6 bases). V dropped 0 bases and J dropped 7 bases, with 7 bases sitting between them. Per the germline V gene, CDR1 is LGHDT and CDR2 is YNNKEL (reference sequence). This CDR3 comprises 13 residues. For the CDR3, the DNA is TGTGCCAGCAGCCAAGAAGGGGGGCAGCCCCAGCATTTT. It is translated as CASSQEGGQPQHF.

As to this clonotype: It may be a read error: a sequence one base away is much more abundant. V and J are TRBV28 and TRBJ2-1; D may match TRBD1 or TRBD2 (6 bases each). The CDR3 has 13 residues. CDR1 is MDHEN, CDR2 SYDVKM, per germline. The DNA for the CDR3 is TGTACCAGCAGTTTTGGGGGGCGGAATGAGCAGTTCTTC. Translated: CTSSFGGRNEQFF. Variable domain in full (rest from reference TRBV28 and TRBJ2-1): DVKVTQSSRYLVKRTGEKVFLECVQDMDHENMFWYRQDPGLGLRLIYFSYDVKMKEKGDIPEGYSVSREKKERFSLILESASTNQTSMYLCTSSFGGRNEQFFGPGTRLTVL.

The V call is TRBV4-2, the J call TRBJ2-1, with TRBD2 matching 7 bases. Unmatched junction bases numbered 10, after V lost 4 bases and J lost 13 bases. Germline V lookup: CDR1 LGHNA, CDR2 YNFKEQ. CDR3 length equals 13 residues. CDR3 sequence: CASSPDRAGRQFF. The DNA for the CDR3 is TGTGCCAGCAGCCCGGATAGAGCGGGGAGACAGTTCTTC.

As to this clonotype: A read error is possible here, since a much larger clone lies one base away. The rearrangement joins TRBV5-1 to TRBJ2-1, with D uncertain. The germline gives CDR1 SGHRS, CDR2 YFSETQ. This CDR3 contains 13 residues. Trimming pared 4 bases from V and 4 bases from J, leaving 9 bases between. The CDR3 sequence: CASSVYVYNEQFF. Here the CDR3 DNA reads TGCGCCAGCAGCGTGTATGTGTACAATGAGCAGTTCTTC.

Note on this clonotype: One base away lies a much larger clone, so this may be a sequencing read error. CDR3 loop: CASSEGRGVWDSNQPQHF. CDR3 in DNA: TGTGCCAGCAGTGAGGGACGGGGGGTATGGGATAGCAATCAGCCCCAGCATTTT. The rearrangement links TRBV25-1 to TRBJ1-5, with a tentative D call TRBD1 (5 bases). The CDR3 totals 18 residues. Trimming shortened V by 3 bases and J by 0 bases, and 18 bases separated the two germline ends. Germline loops: CDR1 MGHDK, CDR2 SYGVNS.

Concerning this clonotype: Germline and junction disagree at one end, which may indicate a read error. The chain has TRBV7-7 and TRBJ2-2; TRBD1 agrees at 8 bases. Germline assignment: CDR1 SSHAT and CDR2 FNYEAQ (reference sequence). This CDR3 is built from 15 residues. The CDR3 nucleotides read TGTGCTAGCAGCGCCGGAACAGGGGGTGCCGGGGAGCTGTTTTTT. This sequence encodes CASSAGTGGAGELFF.

A note on this clonotype: A much bigger clone sits one base away, suggesting this may be a read error. The chain combines TRBV5-4 with TRBJ2-1; D is perhaps TRBD1 (5 bases). Germline assignment: CDR1 SGHNT and CDR2 YYREEE (reference sequence). The CDR3 spans 15 residues. V dropped 4 bases and J dropped 0 bases, with 11 bases sitting between them. CDR3 sequence (DNA): TGTGCCAGCAGCATGGACAAGAGCTCCTACAATGAGCAGTTCTTC. Its translation is CASSMDKSSYNEQFF.

V and J are TRBV27 and TRBJ2-7; 10 positions agree with TRBD2. Looked up from germline, CDR1 is MNHEY and CDR2 is SMNVEV (reference sequence). Trimming cost V 7 bases and J 7 bases; bases outside gene matches: 13. The CDR3 length is 15 residues. The CDR3 is CASTSGTSAYNEQYF. CDR3 DNA sequence: TGTGCCAGCACCTCCGGGACTAGCGCCTATAATGAGCAGTACTTC.

This clonotype occurred a few times. J is TRBJ2-1 and V is TRBV14; D remains ambiguous. Germline V gene sequence: CDR1 SGHDN, CDR2 FVKESK. The CDR3 covers 12 residues. V lost 1 base to trimming and J lost 8 bases, with 6 bases between them. The CDR3 here is CASSQVSDEQFF. The DNA of the CDR3 is TGTGCCAGCAGCCAAGTCTCCGATGAGCAGTTCTTC.

This rearrangement joins TRBV29-1 to TRBJ2-7; weak D call: TRBD2 (6 bases). This CDR3 comprises 13 residues. Trimming removed 7 bases at V and 4 bases at J, with 17 bases between. Germline V gene lookup returns CDR1 SQVTM and CDR2 ANQGSEA. This CDR3 reads CSATRLGGYEQYF. The CDR3 bases are TGCAGCGCAACGAGGCTGGGGGGATACGAGCAGTACTTC.

To note about this clonotype: A read error may be the cause here, since a much bigger clone is one base away. The V call is TRBV10-3, the J call TRBJ2-1; tentative D call: TRBD2 (5 bases). The length of the CDR3 is 14 residues. In germline, CDR1 is ENHRY, CDR2 SYGVKD. Here the CDR3 reads CTTRQISPGYEQFF. Written as DNA, the CDR3 is TGTACCACCCGACAAATCTCCCCGGGGTATGAGCAGTTCTTC.

The chain employs TRBV12-3 or TRBV12-4 and TRBJ2-4; 7 bases are shared with TRBD2. J gave up 2 bases and V 0 bases, and 4 bases lay outside the gene matches. There are 16 residues in the CDR3. For the CDR3, the DNA is TGTGCCAGCAGTTTAGCAGGGCGGGAGTCCAAAAACATTCAGTACTTC. Translation: CASSLAGRESKNIQYF.

As concerns this clonotype: A much larger clone sits a single nucleotide away, making a read error possible. The chain is built from TRBV2 and TRBJ2-4; D possibly corresponds to TRBD2 (6 bases). The assigned J gene may be wrong: the sequence end matches TRBJ2-7 better. Germline V gene sequence: CDR1 SNHLY, CDR2 FYNNEI. The CDR3 contains 13 residues. CDR3 protein: CTSRTGREHEQYF. In DNA, the CDR3 is TGTACCAGCAGGACTGGGCGGGAACACGAGCAGTACTTC.

The chain employs TRBV4-1 and TRBJ2-1; D is uncertain. Per the germline V gene, CDR1 is MGHRA and CDR2 is YSYEKL. Deletions cut 0 bases from V and 10 bases from J, with 13 bases between. This CDR3 has 14 amino acids. DNA of the CDR3: TGCGCCAGCAGCCAAGAAAGTTCCCAGTGGGAGCAGTTCTTC. This gives the protein CASSQESSQWEQFF.

This clonotype appeared many times. The genes are TRBV25-1 and TRBJ2-6; D remains unclear. The CDR3 runs 15 residues. V shed 2 bases and J shed 13 bases, with 18 bases lying between them. CDR1 is MGHDK, CDR2 SYGVNS, per germline. This CDR3 is CASSEPRQGPSVLTF. Written as DNA, the CDR3 is TGTGCCAGCAGTGAACCCCGACAAGGCCCCTCGGTCCTGACTTTC.

Remarks on this clonotype: A much larger clonotype is one base distant, so this may be a read error. The V and J genes are TRBV10-3 and TRBJ2-1; 8 nucleotides align to TRBD2. Unmatched junction bases numbered 13, after V lost 11 bases and J lost 4 bases. Germline assignment: CDR1 ENHRY and CDR2 SYGVKD. The CDR3 covers 15 residues. CDR3 amino acids: CASSGGRTMYNEQFF. The CDR3 region has the DNA TGTGCCTCCTCGGGAGGGCGGACGATGTACAATGAGCAGTTCTTC.

The chain links TRBV7-2 to TRBJ1-4; D unclear. Trimming left V 0 bases short and J 8 bases short, with 10 bases between. This CDR3 region has 14 residues. Germline assignment: CDR1 SGHTA and CDR2 FQGNSA. CDR3 DNA: TGTGCCAGCAGCTTAGCCCGGGGTACAGAAAAACTGTTTTTT. It encodes CASSLARGTEKLFF.

In nucleotides, the CDR3 is TGCGCCAGCAGCACGCTCGGACAGGGCTATGGCTACACCTTC. This gives the protein CASSTLGQGYGYTF. The V call is TRBV5-1, the J call TRBJ1-2; 8 bases are a match to TRBD1. J gave up 4 bases and V 4 bases, and 6 bases lay outside the gene matches. The germline V gene encodes CDR1 SGHRS and CDR2 YFSETQ. This CDR3 is built from 14 residues. The entire variable domain, with the rest obtained from reference TRBV5-1 and TRBJ1-2, is as follows: KAGVTQTPRYLIKTRGQQVTLSCSPISGHRSVSWYQQTPGQGLQFLFEYFSETQRNKGNFPGRFSGRQFSNSRSEMNVSTLELGDSALYLCASSTLGQGYGYTFGSGTRLTVV.

V and J are TRBV10-3 and TRBJ2-4, with 12 bases fitting TRBD1. This CDR3 has 18 amino acids. V was pared by 2 bases and J by 3 bases, with 8 bases of the junction left unmatched. CDR1 and CDR2 from the germline V gene are ENHRY and SYGVKD. The CDR3 DNA reads as TGTGCCATCAGTGAGAATCCCGGGACAGGGGGCCTCAAAAACATTCAGTACTTC. Translation: CAISENPGTGGLKNIQYF.

The V and J genes are TRBV12-3 or TRBV12-4 and TRBJ1-4, with D perhaps matching TRBD1 (5 bases). This CDR3 has 14 amino acids. V was shortened by 6 bases and J by 7 bases, with 15 bases between the two germline ends. The CDR3 DNA sequence: TGTGCCAGCAGCTCAGGGTGGCTATTTGAAAAACTGTTTTTT. Amino acid sequence: CASSSGWLFEKLFF.

The chain has TRBV6-1 and TRBJ2-7; the D gene is possibly TRBD1 (6 bases). There are 13 residues in the CDR3. V lost 2 bases to trimming and J lost 3 bases, with 8 bases between them. Germline assignment: CDR1 MNHNS and CDR2 SASEGT. CDR3 in DNA: TGTGCCAGCAGTGAACCACAGGGCTACGAGCAGTACTTC. It is translated as CASSEPQGYEQYF.

This clonotype was seen a handful of times. This chain links TRBV12-3 or TRBV12-4 with TRBJ1-3, with D unresolved. The CDR3 spans 14 residues. The DNA for the CDR3 is TGTGCTAGTAGAGCGACAAGACTCGGAAACACCATATATTTT. Protein product: CASRATRLGNTIYF.

This rearrangement joins TRBV3-1 to TRBJ2-1, with D possibly TRBD2 on 6 matching bases. Trimming pared 0 bases from V and 5 bases from J, leaving 17 bases between. Germline V gene lookup returns CDR1 LGHDT and CDR2 YNNKEL (reference sequence). This CDR3 contains 17 residues. Written as DNA, the CDR3 is TGTGCCAGCAGCCAAGATCTCGGGAGCCCGGCGGACAATGAGCAGTTCTTC. This sequence encodes CASSQDLGSPADNEQFF.

V gene TRBV24-1 combines with J gene TRBJ2-7, with 13 bases identical to TRBD2. Germline CDR1 KGHDR, CDR2 SFDVKD. Losses at the gene ends were 5 bases for V and 7 bases for J; bases not matched to a gene: 13. The CDR3 spans 17 residues. The CDR3, as DNA: TGTGCCACCAGTGCCTGGGGGGGACTAGCGGGGAGCAATGAGCAGTACTTC. Translation gives CATSAWGGLAGSNEQYF.

In its sample, this clonotype was seen a few times. V gene TRBV29-1 combines with J gene TRBJ2-4; 13 nucleotides align to TRBD2. Near its end, the DNA agrees better with TRBJ2-7, so the J call may be wrong. Per germline, CDR1 SQVTM and CDR2 ANQGSEA. The CDR3 covers 15 residues. The CDR3 sequence: CSVGQRLAGGLEQYF. In DNA form, the CDR3 reads TGCAGCGTTGGCCAGAGACTAGCGGGAGGTCTCGAGCAGTACTTC.

This clonotype was counted only a few times. The chain couples TRBV12-3 or TRBV12-4 to TRBJ2-7; 7 bases are shared with TRBD2. With 3 bases clipped from V and 2 bases from J, the junction kept 4 bases outside the gene matches. This CDR3 comprises 14 residues. The DNA of the CDR3 is TGTGCCAGCAGTTTTAAAGCGGGACCCTACGAGCAGTACTTC. It encodes CASSFKAGPYEQYF.